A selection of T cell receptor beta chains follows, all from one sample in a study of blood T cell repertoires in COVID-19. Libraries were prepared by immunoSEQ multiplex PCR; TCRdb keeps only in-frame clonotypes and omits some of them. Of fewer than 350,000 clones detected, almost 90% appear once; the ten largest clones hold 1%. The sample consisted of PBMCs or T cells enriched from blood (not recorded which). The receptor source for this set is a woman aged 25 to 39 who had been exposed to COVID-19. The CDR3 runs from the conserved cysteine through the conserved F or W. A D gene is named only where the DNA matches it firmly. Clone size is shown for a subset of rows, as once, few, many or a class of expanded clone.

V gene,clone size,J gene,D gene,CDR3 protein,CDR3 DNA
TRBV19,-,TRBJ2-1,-,CASRPGGRVLYNEQFF,TGTGCCAGTAGACCCGGGGGTAGGGTTCTCTACAATGAGCAGTTCTTC
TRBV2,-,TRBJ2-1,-,CASVYNEQFF,TGTGCCAGCGTATACAATGAGCAGTTCTTC
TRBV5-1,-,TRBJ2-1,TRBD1,CASSLDLTGAQNINEQFF,TGCGCCAGCAGCTTGGATCTGACAGGGGCCCAAAACATCAATGAGCAGTTCTTC
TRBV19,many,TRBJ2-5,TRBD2,CASRLAGGPGETQYF,TGTGCCAGTAGACTAGCGGGAGGGCCAGGTGAGACCCAGTACTTC
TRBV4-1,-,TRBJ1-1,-,CASSPGWAGETEAFF,TGCGCCAGCAGCCCAGGATGGGCAGGGGAGACTGAAGCTTTCTTT
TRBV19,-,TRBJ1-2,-,CASSRDTRNYGYTF,TGTGCCAGTAGCCGGGACACGAGAAACTATGGCTACACCTTC
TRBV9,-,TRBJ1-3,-,CASSPTGNTIYF,TGTGCCAGCAGCCCCACGGGGAACACCATATATTTT
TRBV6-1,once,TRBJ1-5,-,CASSESRGGETSNQPQHF,TGTGCCAGCAGTGAATCAAGGGGGGGGGAAACTAGCAATCAGCCCCAGCATTTT
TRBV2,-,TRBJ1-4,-,CAGTIDGATNEKLFF,TGTGCCGGGACTATCGATGGGGCAACTAATGAAAAACTGTTTTTT
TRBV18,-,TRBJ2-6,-,CASTGGANVLTF,TGTGCCAGCACGGGGGGGGCCAACGTCCTGACTTTC
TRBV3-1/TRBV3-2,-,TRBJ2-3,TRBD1,CASSPPGGPPSTDTQYF,TGTGCCAGCAGCCCGCCAGGGGGCCCTCCCAGCACAGATACGCAGTATTTT
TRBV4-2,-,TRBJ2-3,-,CASSQVGGRSTDTQYF,TGTGCCAGCAGCCAAGTGGGGGGGCGAAGCACAGATACGCAGTATTTT
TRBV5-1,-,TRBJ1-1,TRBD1,CASSRDSLNTEAFF,TGCGCCAGCAGTCGGGACAGTTTGAACACTGAAGCTTTCTTT
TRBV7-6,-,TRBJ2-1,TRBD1,CASSPRRGGQDSYNEQFF,TGTGCCAGCAGCCCCCGGCGCGGAGGACAGGACTCCTACAATGAGCAGTTCTTC
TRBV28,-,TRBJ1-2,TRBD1,CASSPRDRTLTSYGYTF,TGTGCCAGCAGTCCCCGGGACAGGACGTTAACTTCCTATGGCTACACCTTC
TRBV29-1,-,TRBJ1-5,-,CSVVLQDSNQPQHF,TGCAGCGTTGTGTTACAAGATAGCAATCAGCCCCAGCATTTT
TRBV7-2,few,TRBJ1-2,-,CASSQAHGQLYGYTF,TGTGCCAGCAGCCAAGCACACGGACAGCTATATGGCTACACCTTC
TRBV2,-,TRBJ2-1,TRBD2,CASSGYSMREGRSYNEQFF,TGTGCCAGCAGTGGGTATAGTATGCGGGAGGGCCGGTCCTACAATGAGCAGTTCTTC
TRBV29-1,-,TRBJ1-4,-,CSPPLEMSTNEKLFF,TGCAGCCCCCCGCTTGAGATGTCAACTAATGAAAAACTGTTTTTT
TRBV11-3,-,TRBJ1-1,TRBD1,CASSLHRGLPEAFF,TGTGCCAGCAGCCTCCACAGGGGTCTACCTGAGGCTTTCTTT
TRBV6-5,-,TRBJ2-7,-,CASSSSGHCYF,TGTGCCAGCAGTTCCTCCGGACACTGCTACTTC
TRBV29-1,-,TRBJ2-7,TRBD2,CSVELAGSSYEQYF,TGCAGCGTTGAACTAGCGGGATCTTCCTACGAGCAGTACTTC
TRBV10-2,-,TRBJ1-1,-,CASTSGGWNTEAFF,TGCGCCAGCACAAGCGGGGGTTGGAACACTGAAGCTTTCTTT
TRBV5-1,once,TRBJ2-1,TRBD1,CASSSPQGWNNEQFF,TGCGCCAGCAGCTCCCCACAGGGGTGGAACAATGAGCAGTTCTTC
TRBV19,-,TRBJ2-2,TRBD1,CASSAAGGSGELFF,TGTGCCAGTAGTGCGGCAGGGGGCTCCGGGGAGCTGTTTTTT
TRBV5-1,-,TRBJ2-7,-,CASSLDLEQYF,TGCGCCAGCAGCTTAGACTTAGAGCAGTACTTC
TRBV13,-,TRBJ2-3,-,CASSYQTYTDTQYF,TGTGCCAGCAGCTACCAAACCTACACAGATACGCAGTATTTT
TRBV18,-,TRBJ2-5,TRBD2,CASSRPGLAVETQYF,TGTGCCAGCTCGCGACCGGGACTAGCGGTAGAGACCCAGTACTTC
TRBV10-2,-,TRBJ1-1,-,CASSESRGVEAFF,TGCGCCAGCAGTGAGTCGCGCGGGGTTGAAGCTTTCTTT
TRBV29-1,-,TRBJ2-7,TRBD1,CSGTDRAQNEQYF,TGCAGCGGTACCGACAGGGCCCAAAACGAGCAGTACTTC
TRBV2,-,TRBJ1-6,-,CASSEWGRDNSPLHF,TGTGCCAGCAGTGAATGGGGCCGGGATAATTCACCCCTCCACTTT
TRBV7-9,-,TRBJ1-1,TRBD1,CASSTDREPEYTEAFF,TGTGCCAGCAGCACGGACAGGGAACCGGAATACACTGAAGCTTTCTTT
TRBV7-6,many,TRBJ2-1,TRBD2,CASSLAAGGGFEQFF,TGTGCCAGCAGCTTAGCGGCGGGAGGAGGGTTTGAGCAGTTCTTC
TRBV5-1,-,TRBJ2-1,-,CASSRRVHEQFF,TGCGCCAGCAGCCGCAGGGTCCATGAGCAGTTCTTC
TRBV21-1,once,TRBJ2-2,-,CASRAGPGQGAITGELFF,TGTGCCAGCAGAGCAGGGCCGGGGCAGGGGGCAATCACCGGGGAGCTGTTTTTT
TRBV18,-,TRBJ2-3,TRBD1,CASSPGDRASTDTQYF,TGTGCCAGCTCACCAGGCGACAGGGCGTCCACAGATACGCAGTATTTT
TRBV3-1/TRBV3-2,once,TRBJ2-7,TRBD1,CASSQDRQGSDEQYF,TGTGCCAGCAGCCAAGATAGACAGGGGTCGGACGAGCAGTACTTC
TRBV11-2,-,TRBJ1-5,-,CASSLEGTDQPQHF,TGTGCCAGCAGCTTAGAGGGCACCGATCAGCCCCAGCATTTT
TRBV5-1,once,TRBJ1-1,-,CASSLPPDRKAFF,TGCGCCAGCAGCTTGCCCCCGGACAGAAAAGCTTTCTTT
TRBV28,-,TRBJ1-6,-,CASATDSFYNSPLHF,TGTGCCAGCGCCACTGACAGTTTCTATAATTCACCCCTCCACTTT
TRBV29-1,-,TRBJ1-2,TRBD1,CSVEGTGADYGYTF,TGCAGCGTTGAGGGGACAGGGGCCGACTATGGCTACACCTTC
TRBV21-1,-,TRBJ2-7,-,CASSILAGAGYEQYF,TGTGCCAGCAGCATCCTAGCGGGAGCAGGCTACGAGCAGTACTTC
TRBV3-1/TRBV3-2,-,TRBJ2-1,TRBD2,CASSQGSSGSSDEQFF,TGTGCCAGCAGCCAAGGTTCTAGCGGGAGTAGCGATGAGCAGTTCTTC
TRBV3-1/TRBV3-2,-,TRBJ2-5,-,CASSQVGREETQYF,TGTGCCAGCAGCCAAGTTGGCAGGGAAGAGACCCAGTACTTC
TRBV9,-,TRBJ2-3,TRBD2,CASSIYGRAADTQYF,TGTGCCAGCAGCATCTACGGGAGGGCGGCAGATACGCAGTATTTT
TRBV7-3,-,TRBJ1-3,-,CASSPAGAGNTIYF,TGTGCCAGCAGCCCTGCCGGGGCTGGAAACACCATATATTTT
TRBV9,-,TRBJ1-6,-,CASSVGPAGASNSPLHF,TGTGCCAGCAGCGTAGGACCCGCGGGGGCAAGTAATTCACCCCTCCACTTT
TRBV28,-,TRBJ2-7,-,CASSVASYEQYF,TGTGCCAGCAGTGTGGCTTCCTACGAGCAGTACTTC
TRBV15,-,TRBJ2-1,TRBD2,CATSIAGGEQFF,TGTGCCACCAGCATAGCGGGAGGGGAGCAGTTCTTC
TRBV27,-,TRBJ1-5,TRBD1,CASSFIGTGKYSNQPQHF,TGTGCCAGCAGTTTTATAGGGACAGGGAAATATAGCAATCAGCCCCAGCATTTT
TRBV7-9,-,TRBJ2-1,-,CASSTQQVEQFF,TGTGCCAGCAGCACACAACAGGTAGAGCAGTTCTTC
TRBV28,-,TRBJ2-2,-,CASTGNQRKNTGELFF,TGTGCCAGCACGGGGAATCAGCGCAAGAACACCGGGGAGCTGTTTTTT
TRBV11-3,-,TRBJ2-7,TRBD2,CASRPLAGGEQYF,TGTGCCAGCAGGCCACTAGCGGGAGGCGAGCAGTACTTC